This T cell receptor beta chain was sequenced in a study of Graves' ophthalmopathy and Graves' hyperthyroidism. As regards this clonotype: Its antigen is not known.

The CDR3 is 15 amino acids. Deletions cut 4 bases from V and 7 bases from J, with 19 bases between. CDR1 MNHEY and CDR2 SMNVEV come from the germline V gene (reference sequence). Beta-chain TCR CDR3 regions were amplified from RNA transcripts. First-round RT-PCR relied on HTBI primers, and a second-round multiplex PCR came next. Via MiXCR, TCRdb re-called the multiplex PCR reads, giving one row per CDR3 protein. The data hold almost 750,000 distinct CDR3 sequences, with about 44% observed a single time. General study results and limits: In blood, most expanded thyroid clonotypes above 0.001 frequency were also detected.

Having ophthalmopathy, the donors showed moderate-to-severe activity, CAS ≥3 and NOSPECS ≥4, with disease lasting under 3 months. Patients were excluded if they had other autoimmune diseases or uncontrolled infections, and likewise if pregnancy or lactation applied. Someone took the PBMCs out of 10 ml of fresh peripheral blood. The sample consisted of peripheral blood. The TCR comes from an adult man with Graves' ophthalmopathy. V gene TRBV27 combines with J gene TRBJ1-1; D gene unclear. CDR3 protein: CASSSTVRRKNEAFF. CDR3 DNA sequence: TGTGCCAGCAGTTCCACGGTCCGGAGGAAAAATGAAGCTTTCTTT.